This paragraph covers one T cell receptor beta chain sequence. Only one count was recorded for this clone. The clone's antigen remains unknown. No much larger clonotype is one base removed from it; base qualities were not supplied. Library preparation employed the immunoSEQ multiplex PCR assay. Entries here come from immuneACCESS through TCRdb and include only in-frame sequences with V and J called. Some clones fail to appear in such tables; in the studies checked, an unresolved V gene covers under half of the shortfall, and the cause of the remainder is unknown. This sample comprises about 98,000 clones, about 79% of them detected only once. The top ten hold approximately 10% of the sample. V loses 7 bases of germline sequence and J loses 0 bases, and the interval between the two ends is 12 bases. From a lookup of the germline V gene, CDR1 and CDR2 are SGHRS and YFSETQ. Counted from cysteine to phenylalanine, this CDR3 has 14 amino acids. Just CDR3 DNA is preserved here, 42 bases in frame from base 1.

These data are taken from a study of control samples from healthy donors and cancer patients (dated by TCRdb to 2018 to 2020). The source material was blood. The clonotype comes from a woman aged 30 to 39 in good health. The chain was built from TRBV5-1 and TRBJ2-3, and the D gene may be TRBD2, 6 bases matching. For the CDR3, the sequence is CASYLTSSTDTQYF. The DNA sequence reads TGCGCCAGCTACCTTACTAGCAGCACAGATACGCAGTATTTT.